One and the same sample provided the 18 T cell receptor beta chains below, sequenced in a study of T-cell reconstitution after alpha-beta-depleted transplantation in children. TCRbeta library preparation incorporated unique molecular identifiers. MiXCR, applied by TCRdb to the PCR reads, yields one record per CDR3 protein. This sample yields roughly 200,000 distinct CDR3 sequences, of which roughly 9.1% are seen a single time; approximately 34% belongs to the top ten. Sequences were derived from PBMCs, mostly from graft donor cells, sampled 360 days after TCRalphabeta/CD19-depleted stem cell transplant. The receptors come from a male patient under 10 years old who had a stem cell transplant for acute myeloid leukemia, so the T cells may come from the graft donor.

This clonotype has at least ten counts. The chain is built from TRBV29-1 and TRBJ2-1; no clear D gene. Germline loops: CDR1 SQVTM, CDR2 ANQGSEA. This CDR3 is built from 14 residues. Trimming removed 7 bases from V and 3 bases from J, with 16 bases in between. This CDR3 is CSAYRATFYNEQFF. The CDR3 DNA sequence: TGCAGCGCTTACCGGGCTACCTTCTACAATGAGCAGTTCTTC.

This clonotype has only a few counts. CDR3 nucleotides: TGCGCCAGCAGCTACCGGGACGGAAGCACCGGCTACACCTTC. Its protein product is CASSYRDGSTGYTF. The chain couples TRBV5-1 to TRBJ1-2; maybe TRBD1 (5 bases). The CDR3 totals 14 residues. V lost 3 bases and J 8 bases, leaving 17 bases between the germline ends. From germline, CDR1 is SGHRS and CDR2 YFSETQ.

This clonotype was recorded many times. V and J are TRBV3-1 and TRBJ2-7; tentatively, D is TRBD2 (6 bases). The CDR3 length is 15 residues. V was shortened by 2 bases and J by 2 bases, with 13 bases between the two germline ends. Germline values: CDR1 LGHDT, CDR2 YNNKEL (reference sequence). CDR3 loop: CASSQSPGVAYEQYF. The CDR3 DNA reads TGTGCCAGCAGCCAATCTCCGGGAGTCGCCTACGAGCAGTACTTC.

This clonotype was seen many times. This chain uses TRBV7-2 with TRBJ1-4, with 9 bases lining up with TRBD1. The germline gives CDR1 SGHTA, CDR2 FQGNSA. The CDR3 loop spans 14 amino acids. The trim removed 5 bases at V and 4 bases at J, leaving 2 bases unmatched. The CDR3 loop reads CASSLDRGNEKLFF. The DNA of the CDR3 is TGTGCCAGCAGCCTGGACAGGGGTAATGAAAAACTGTTTTTT.

This clonotype was counted many times. The chain joins TRBV20-1 to TRBJ2-7; D not resolved. CDR1 DFQATT and CDR2 SNEGSKA come from the germline V gene (reference sequence). The CDR3 is 14 residues long. The germline V and J ends were trimmed by 0 bases and 0 bases, with 9 bases remaining between them. The CDR3: CSAREGIASYEQYF. CDR3 DNA: TGCAGTGCTAGAGAGGGAATTGCCTCCTACGAGCAGTACTTC.

This clonotype showed up many times. This chain joins TRBV5-1 and TRBJ2-4; possibly TRBD1 or TRBD2 for D (5 bases each). Between the trimmed V and J ends, which lost 3 bases and 0 bases, there was a span of 7 bases. The germline gives CDR1 SGHRS, CDR2 YFSETQ. The CDR3 contains 14 residues. The CDR3 loop reads CASSSGTAKNIQYF. The CDR3 region has the DNA TGCGCCAGCAGCTCCGGGACAGCCAAAAACATTCAGTACTTC.

The chain carries TRBV15 and TRBJ2-5, with D hard to call. V dropped 5 bases and J dropped 5 bases, with 15 bases sitting between them. The length of the CDR3 is 14 residues. In germline, CDR1 is LNHNV, CDR2 YYDKDF (reference sequence). The DNA of the CDR3 is TGTGCCACCAGCCCCCACCTGGCAGTGGAGACCCAGTACTTC. Protein sequence: CATSPHLAVETQYF.

The chain carries TRBV29-1 and TRBJ2-3, with D perhaps TRBD2 (6 bases). V was shortened by 3 bases and J by 2 bases, with 6 bases between the two germline ends. CDR3 length: 12 residues. The germline V gene has CDR1 SQVTM and CDR2 ANQGSEA. The chain's CDR3 is CSVEDYTDTQYF. The CDR3 DNA reads TGCAGCGTTGAGGACTACACAGATACGCAGTATTTT.

The gene calls are TRBV29-1 and TRBJ2-3, with D unclear. With 3 bases removed from V and 2 bases from J, the gap between germline ends came to 12 bases. The CDR3 totals 14 residues. Per germline, CDR1 SQVTM and CDR2 ANQGSEA. DNA for the CDR3: TGCAGCGTTGACGGGCGACTCGCCACAGATACGCAGTATTTT. Translating gives CSVDGRLATDTQYF.

The rearrangement uses TRBV12-3 or TRBV12-4 and TRBJ2-2, with D possibly matching TRBD1 (5 bases). Trimming left V 5 bases short and J 3 bases short, with 16 bases between. There are 16 residues in the CDR3. The chain's CDR3 is CASSPTTGEHTGELFF. CDR3 nucleotide sequence: TGTGCCAGCAGTCCCACTACAGGAGAGCACACCGGGGAGCTGTTTTTT.

This clonotype turned up a few times. The V and J genes are TRBV20-1 and TRBJ2-5; tentative D call: TRBD1 (6 bases). The CDR3 sequence is 14 residues long. Deletions cut 6 bases from V and 0 bases from J, with 14 bases between. The germline V gene has CDR1 DFQATT and CDR2 SNEGSKA (reference sequence). CDR3 nucleotide sequence: TGCAGTGCATGGGGGCGACTCAACCAAGAGACCCAGTACTTC. Protein product: CSAWGRLNQETQYF.

The V call is TRBV27, the J call TRBJ1-6; D unclear. Germline CDR1 reads MNHEY; CDR2 reads SMNVEV (reference sequence). The CDR3 is 16 amino acids. Trimming cost V 6 bases and J 0 bases, with 12 bases left between them. The CDR3 DNA follows: TGTGCCAGCAGCCCCCGAAGGTACTCCTATAATTCACCCCTCCACTTT. It translates to CASSPRRYSYNSPLHF.

This clonotype has a count of ten or more. The rearrangement uses TRBV5-1 and TRBJ1-2; a weak D match, TRBD1 (6 bases). Trimming stripped 3 bases from V and 4 bases from J, with 16 bases between. The CDR3 is made up of 15 amino acids. Germline values: CDR1 SGHRS, CDR2 YFSETQ. In DNA, the CDR3 is TGCGCCAGCAGCTATTCAGGGGCCAGGGCCTATGGCTACACCTTC. Its protein is CASSYSGARAYGYTF.

This chain links TRBV20-1 with TRBJ2-1, with D perhaps being TRBD1 or TRBD2 (5 bases each). Germline V gives CDR1 DFQATT, CDR2 SNEGSKA (reference sequence). This CDR3 spans 15 amino acids. Between the trimmed V and J ends, which lost 5 bases and 8 bases, there was a span of 22 bases. The CDR3, as DNA: TGCAGTGCTGGTAGTAGAGCAGGGAGTGGACATGAGCAGTTCTTC. Encoded protein: CSAGSRAGSGHEQFF.

V is TRBV29-1 and J is TRBJ2-7; 12 bases are a match to TRBD2. J gave up 0 bases and V 3 bases, and 3 bases lay outside the gene matches. The CDR3 runs to 15 residues. Germline assignment: CDR1 SQVTM and CDR2 ANQGSEA. The CDR3 DNA is TGCAGCGTTGAGGGACTAGCGGGCAGCTCCTACGAGCAGTACTTC. It codes for CSVEGLAGSSYEQYF.

This clonotype was observed a handful of times. The chain has TRBV20-1 and TRBJ1-2; weak D call: TRBD1 (5 bases). The V end lost 0 bases, the J end lost 5 bases, and 31 bases lay between the germline ends. The length of the CDR3 is 20 residues. From germline, CDR1 is DFQATT and CDR2 SNEGSKA (reference sequence). The CDR3 nucleotides read TGCAGTGCTAGAGATCGAGGCAGGGAGCGTCCTGCCGCAGGGTCGTATGGCTACACCTTC. Protein: CSARDRGRERPAAGSYGYTF.

V gene TRBV7-9 combines with J gene TRBJ2-5, with no clear D. Germline V lookup: CDR1 SEHNR, CDR2 FQNEAQ (reference sequence). Deletions cut 9 bases from V and 5 bases from J, with 13 bases between. This CDR3 is 12 amino acids long. CDR3 DNA sequence: TGTGCCAGTAGTCAATTCCAGGAGACCCAGTACTTC. Its protein is CASSQFQETQYF.

This clonotype was detected a few times. The chain combines TRBV7-2 with TRBJ1-1; D might be TRBD1 (5 bases). CDR1 and CDR2 from the germline V gene are SGHTA and FQGNSA. Trimming took 2 bases from V and 8 from J, leaving 15 bases between them. CDR3 size: 14 residues. The CDR3: CASSLLIGRGEAFF. The CDR3 nucleotides read TGTGCCAGCAGCTTATTGATCGGGAGGGGAGAAGCTTTCTTT.